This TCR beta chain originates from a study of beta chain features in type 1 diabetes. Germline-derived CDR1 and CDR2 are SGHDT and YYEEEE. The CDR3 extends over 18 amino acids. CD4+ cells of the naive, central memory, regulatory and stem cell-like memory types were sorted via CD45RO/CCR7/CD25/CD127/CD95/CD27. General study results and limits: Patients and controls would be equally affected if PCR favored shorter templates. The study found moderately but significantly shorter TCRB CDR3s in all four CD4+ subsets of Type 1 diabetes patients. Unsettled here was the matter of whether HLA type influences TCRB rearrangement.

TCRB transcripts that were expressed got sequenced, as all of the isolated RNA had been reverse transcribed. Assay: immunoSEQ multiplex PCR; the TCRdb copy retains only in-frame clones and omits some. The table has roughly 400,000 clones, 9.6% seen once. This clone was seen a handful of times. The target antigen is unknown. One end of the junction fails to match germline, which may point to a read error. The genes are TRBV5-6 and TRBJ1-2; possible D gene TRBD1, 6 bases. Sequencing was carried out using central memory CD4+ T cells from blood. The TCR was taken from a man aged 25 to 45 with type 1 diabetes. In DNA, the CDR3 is TGTGCCAGCAGCTTGGGTGGGGGCGATTGGACCGGGATCTATGGTTACACCTTC. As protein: CASSLGGGDWTGIYGYTF.